This TCR beta chain came from a study of cytomegalovirus exposure and HLA in healthy donors (dated 2017 in TCRdb). In the study overall: According to an earlier analysis of 550 to 700 of the donors, 150 million to 200 million T cells yielded 117 million unique TCR beta sequences and 276 Gb of sequence data. An early release covering roughly 580 HLA-typed donors comprised about 300 gigabases of sequencing data and around 85 million unique TCR sequences. Of the 398 genotyped donors, approximately 81% were placed in the genetic ancestry cluster associated with self-reported Caucasian donors. The aim of the study was to test whether cataloging public T cell receptors could identify signatures of past pathogen exposure. The study profiled the T cell repertoires of some 610 subjects by immunosequencing and related them to cytomegalovirus serostatus. Along with the approximately 600-subject first cohort, a separate validation cohort of over a hundred different subjects was used. The study combined high-throughput TCR immunosequencing, statistical association of individual TCRs with disease status, and machine learning to predict cytomegalovirus infection status. In a later analysis, previously published TCR beta repertoires from 500 to 750 donors were re-analyzed and high-resolution HLA genotyping was added so that TCR occurrence patterns could be studied. Rather than using new phenotypic data, the later analysis identified candidate immune exposures from TCR beta sequences and from how often those sequences occurred across donors. In an earlier analysis of 587 of the donors, high-throughput TCR beta sequencing was used to judge whether each TCR beta V gene segment behaved as functional or pseudogenic. Alongside the repertoire data, information on donor age, sex, ethnicity and CMV serostatus was compiled. Genome-wide SNP genotypes for about 60% of the roughly 700 donors were used in a later genetic analysis, which treated that subset as a discovery cohort. Every repertoire in the discovery cohort had been generated on one and the same sequencing platform. Class I and class II HLA loci were covered by the typing at four-digit resolution. Typing coverage differed by locus: A, B, C, DRB1 and DQB1 were typed in about 629-630 donors, DQA1 in approximately 520, DPA1 in around 610, and DPB1 in 400 to 490. Four to six DR-DQ haplotypes were handled as single units for association and clustering, since linkage in the cohort was strong. Among about 370 genotyped donors of the cohort, an average of approximately 240,000 unique TCR beta nucleotide sequences was sequenced per donor, of which approximately 18% were non-productive.

The paper as a whole reports these results and caveats: The only immune exposure information available for the cohort was CMV serostatus. A later analysis found that TCR association rates varied across HLA loci, with DRB1 alleles showing the most associated TCRs and HLA-C alleles the fewest. In an earlier analysis of around 600 of the donors, most TCR beta V segments were observed in productive rearrangements about 87% or about 30% of the time, broadly matching IMGT annotations. It was suggested by the authors that the approach could potentially be generalized to other disease states and immunological phenotypes. Correlated functional status among segregating V segments might be attributable to linkage disequilibrium, but an unknown experimental factor could not be ruled out. When HLA alleles, especially DR and DQ, strongly co-occurred, attributing TCR associations to individual alleles was difficult. A cluster of highly shared sequence variants was judged likely to represent a technical artifact of the sequencing pipeline. Presence/absence analyses assumed roughly uniform sequencing depth across donors, an assumption that may not hold. The cohort was sequenced for TCR beta chains only, and without alpha or paired-chain data the features that could be detected were limited. A further reported finding was that TCR beta sequences accurately predicted the HLA-A and HLA-B alleles for most subjects in the first cohort. A later analysis reported that several top co-occurrence clusters appeared linked to parvovirus B19, influenza, CMV and Epstein-Barr virus. At a false discovery rate of 0.05, a later analysis linked about 17,000 TCR beta sequences to specific HLA alleles. A later analysis found that most CMV-associated TCR beta chains appeared HLA-restricted, with HLA associations seemingly driven largely by CMV exposure. A later analysis found that HLA-associated TCR beta chains were more clonally expanded and had lower generation probabilities than equally common non-associated chains. A later genetic analysis reported fewer N-insertions in productive TCRs among donors in an Asian-associated ancestry cluster than the roughly 700-donor mean. Because counts were too low, about 18 rarely observed V segments, including chromosome 9 orphons, were excluded from the earlier analysis of 587 of the donors. While some public TCRs were present in many individuals, most TCR sequences turned up only very rarely across donors. A few of the identified cytomegalovirus-associated TCR beta chains were confirmed in vitro to be specific for cytomegalovirus antigens. In the study, about 150 TCR beta chains were listed as associated with cytomegalovirus. Because the 87-base-pair reads could not distinguish some IMGT-functional V segments, including TRBV6-2 and TRBV6-3, those segments were excluded. Cytomegalovirus status was reported to be diagnosed by the classifier with high specificity and sensitivity in both the original and validation cohorts. Because HLA typing was missing for some donors at each locus, association tests included only the typed subset. An association between a missense DCLRE1C variant and V-gene and J-gene trimming of TCR beta chains was found in a later genetic analysis and replicated in an independent cohort.

The method was the immunoSEQ multiplex PCR assay. For the multiplex PCR, a mixture combining 60 forward primers for TCR Vbeta segments and 13 reverse primers for TCR Jbeta segments was used. The CDR3 region of rearranged TCR beta genes was amplified from genomic DNA by a multiplex PCR assay. The Illumina HiSeq System was used to sequence the amplified TCR beta libraries as 87-base-pair reads. Turning to the authors' computational methods: In a later analysis, roughly 80 million unique TCR beta chains were counted across the approximately 640 repertoires, and about 9.9 million of these chains were shared by at least two donors. Raw reads were error-corrected and collapsed into unique sequences with a nearest-neighbor algorithm that merged closely related sequences to remove PCR and sequencing errors. Alignment of CDR3 sequences to IMGT reference sequences was used to assign V, D and J gene segments. Each retained sequence needed at least a six-nucleotide match to both a V gene segment and a J gene segment. Rearrangements were called productive when the CDR3 lacked stop codons and stayed in frame with V and J; all others were non-productive. Following IMGT convention, CDR3 was defined as the stretch from the second conserved V-encoded cysteine up to the conserved J-encoded phenylalanine. The earlier analysis of about 560 of the donors excluded any sequence lacking an unambiguous match to a single V gene segment. An earlier analysis of fewer than 750 of the donors classified V segments as functional when productive rearrangements were above 56.7% and as segregating when the standard deviation between donors was above 5%. A statistical classification framework was built for diagnosing cytomegalovirus status from the catalog of TCR beta chain sequences. In a later analysis, V and J genes were assigned by comparing TCR nucleotide sequences against IMGT/GENE-DB human TR gene sequences. In a later analysis, CDR3 sequences and most-parsimonious VDJ recombination scenarios were assigned using the TCRdist pipeline. In a later analysis, each TCR beta chain was defined by its CDR3 amino acid sequence together with its V-gene family, and reads without a unique V-gene family were excluded. A later analysis removed 500 to 600 highly shared, low-generation-probability nucleotide sequences to deal with suspected cross-contamination and a sequencing artifact. For each public chain, a later analysis derived a clonal expansion index from normalized ranks of inferred template counts within each repertoire. A later analysis computed generation probabilities with a VDJ recombination model fitted to out-of-frame rearrangements, and checked the results against IGoR. A later analysis scored TCR-TCR, TCR-HLA and TCR-CMV co-occurrence with hypergeometric tests, applying a repertoire-size bias correction to TCR pairs. A later analysis estimated false discovery rates by permuting HLA or CMV assignments 20 times. In a later analysis, co-occurring TCRs were grouped using DBSCAN, with TCRdist sequence similarity added in when clustering inside HLA-allele-positive subsets. Repertoires with fewer than 30,000 or more than 120,000 public chains, plus five repertoires with anomalous nucleotide sharing, were excluded from co-occurrence clustering. Not all clones reach the TCRdb copy of this immuneACCESS table, which keeps in-frame sequences only. Checked studies attribute under half of the gap to unresolved V genes and leave the rest unexplained. From that table come the V and J calls and clone size; the DNA was used to work out D and trimming. In all, the sample holds about 150,000 clones, and around three quarters of those were seen once. The top ten constitute approximately 1.5% of the sample.

In its sample, this clone was seen a few times. What antigen it recognizes has not been identified. Per-base quality was not reported, and no clone a single base away is much larger than it. According to the germline V gene (reference sequence), CDR1 reads GTSNPN and CDR2 reads SVGIG. V was cut back by 4 bases and J by 3 bases, leaving a gap of 9 bases between them. There are 12 amino acids in the CDR3, from cysteine to phenylalanine inclusive. Kept here is only the CDR3 DNA, which spans 36 bases and is read in frame from base 1. The cohort was made up of approximately 670 healthy bone marrow donors. At the time of sampling, all cohort members were nominally healthy, though unrecorded immune exposures were likely present. The donor was CMV seronegative and belonged to the group of 352 seronegative cohort members. Each donor provided a peripheral blood sample, and peripheral blood mononuclear cells were used for TCR beta sequencing. Genomic DNA extraction from the blood cell samples was performed with the Qiagen DNeasy Blood Extraction Kit.

Material: PBMCs. The TCR originated in a man aged 40-50 years in good health and CMV-seronegative. The V and J genes are TRBV30 and TRBJ1-2, with the D gene call left open. The CDR3 protein sequence reads: CAWNTGDYGYTF. The nucleotide sequence is given as TGTGCCTGGAACACCGGGGACTATGGCTACACCTTC.